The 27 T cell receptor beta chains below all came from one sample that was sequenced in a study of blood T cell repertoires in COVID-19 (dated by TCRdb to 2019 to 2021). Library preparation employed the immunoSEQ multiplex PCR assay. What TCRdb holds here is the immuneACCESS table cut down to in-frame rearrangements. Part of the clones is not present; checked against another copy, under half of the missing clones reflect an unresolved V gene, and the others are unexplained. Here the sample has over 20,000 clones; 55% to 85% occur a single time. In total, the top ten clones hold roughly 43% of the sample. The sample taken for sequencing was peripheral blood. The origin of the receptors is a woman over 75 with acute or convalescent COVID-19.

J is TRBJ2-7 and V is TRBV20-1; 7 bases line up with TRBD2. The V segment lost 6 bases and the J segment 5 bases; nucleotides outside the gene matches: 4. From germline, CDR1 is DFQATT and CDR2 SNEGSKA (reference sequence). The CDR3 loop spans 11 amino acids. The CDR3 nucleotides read TGCAGTGCCGGGGGGTGGGACGAGCAGTACTTC. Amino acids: CSAGGWDEQYF.

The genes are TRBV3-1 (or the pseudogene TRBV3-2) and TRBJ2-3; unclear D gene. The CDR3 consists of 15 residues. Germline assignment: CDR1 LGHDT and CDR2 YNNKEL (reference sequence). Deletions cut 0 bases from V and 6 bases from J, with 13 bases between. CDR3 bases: TGTGCCAGCAGCCAAGAAGTGACTGGCCGCGATACGCAGTATTTT. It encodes CASSQEVTGRDTQYF.

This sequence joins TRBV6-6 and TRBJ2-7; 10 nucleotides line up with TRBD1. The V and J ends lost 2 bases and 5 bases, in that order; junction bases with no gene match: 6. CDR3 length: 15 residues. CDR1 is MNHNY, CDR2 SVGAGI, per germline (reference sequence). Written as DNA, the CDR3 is TGTGCCAGCAGTTACACAGCGACAGGGGGCGACGAGCAGTACTTC. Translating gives CASSYTATGGDEQYF.

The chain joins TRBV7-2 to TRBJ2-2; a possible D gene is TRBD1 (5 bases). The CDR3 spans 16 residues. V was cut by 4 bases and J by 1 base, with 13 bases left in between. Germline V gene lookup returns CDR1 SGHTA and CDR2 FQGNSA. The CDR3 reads CASSSTGGVNTGELFF. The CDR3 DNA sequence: TGTGCCAGCAGCTCAACAGGCGGAGTGAACACCGGGGAGCTGTTTTTT.

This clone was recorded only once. The CDR3 nucleotides are TGTGCCAGCAGCCCTCAGGGGGGGAACACTGAAGCTTTCTTT. Its translation is CASSPQGGNTEAFF. The rearrangement uses TRBV7-9 and TRBJ1-1, with TRBD1 matching 7 bases. J was trimmed by 1 base and V by 5 bases; bases with no gene match: 4. The CDR3 runs 14 residues. Germline V gene sequence: CDR1 SEHNR, CDR2 FQNEAQ (reference sequence).

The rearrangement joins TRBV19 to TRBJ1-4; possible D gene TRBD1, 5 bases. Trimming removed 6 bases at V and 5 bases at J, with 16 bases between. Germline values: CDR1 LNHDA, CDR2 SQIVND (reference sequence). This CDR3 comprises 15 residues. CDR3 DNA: TGTGCCAGTAGCCCCAGGGTGGGGAACAATGAAAAACTGTTTTTT. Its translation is CASSPRVGNNEKLFF.

This CDR3 is CASSRDRTGELFF. CDR3 nucleotide sequence: TGTGCCAGCAGTCGGGACAGGACCGGGGAGCTGTTTTTT. The gene calls are TRBV7-8 and TRBJ2-2, with 8 bases fitting TRBD1. V lost 6 bases to trimming and J lost 5 bases; unmatched junction nucleotides: 2. The CDR3 spans 13 residues. The germline CDR1 and CDR2 sequences are SGHVS and FQNEAQ.

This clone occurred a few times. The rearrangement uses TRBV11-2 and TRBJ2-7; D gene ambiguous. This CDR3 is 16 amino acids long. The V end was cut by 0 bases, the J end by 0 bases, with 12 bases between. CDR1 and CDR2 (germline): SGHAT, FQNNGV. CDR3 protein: CASSLDLPVSSYEQYF. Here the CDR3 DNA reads TGTGCCAGCAGCTTAGATTTGCCTGTCAGCTCCTACGAGCAGTACTTC.

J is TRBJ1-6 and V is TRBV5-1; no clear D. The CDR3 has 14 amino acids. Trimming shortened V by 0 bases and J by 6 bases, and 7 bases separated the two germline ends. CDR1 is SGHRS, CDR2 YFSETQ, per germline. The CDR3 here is CASSLAGSNSPLHF. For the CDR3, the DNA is TGCGCCAGCAGCTTGGCAGGCAGTAATTCACCCCTCCACTTT.

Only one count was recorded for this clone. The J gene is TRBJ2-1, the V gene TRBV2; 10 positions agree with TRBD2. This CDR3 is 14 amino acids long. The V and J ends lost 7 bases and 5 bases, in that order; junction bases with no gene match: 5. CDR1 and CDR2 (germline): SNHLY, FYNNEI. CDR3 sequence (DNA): TGTGCCAGCAAAACCCTAGCGGGGGACAATGAGCAGTTCTTC. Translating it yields CASKTLAGDNEQFF.

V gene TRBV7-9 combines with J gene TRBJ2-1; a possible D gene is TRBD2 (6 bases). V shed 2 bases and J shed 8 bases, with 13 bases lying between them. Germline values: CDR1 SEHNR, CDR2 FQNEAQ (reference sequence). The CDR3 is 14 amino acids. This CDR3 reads CASSLSSGDDEQFF. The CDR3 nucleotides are TGTGCCAGCAGCTTAAGCTCGGGGGACGATGAGCAGTTCTTC.

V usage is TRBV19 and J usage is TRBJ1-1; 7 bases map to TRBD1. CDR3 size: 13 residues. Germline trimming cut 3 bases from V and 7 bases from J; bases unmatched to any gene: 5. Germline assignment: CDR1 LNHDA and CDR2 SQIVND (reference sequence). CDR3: CASSIRGTVEAFF. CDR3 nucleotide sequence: TGTGCCAGTAGTATTAGGGGGACAGTTGAAGCTTTCTTT. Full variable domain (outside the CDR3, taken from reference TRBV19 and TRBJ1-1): DGGITQSPKYLFRKEGQNVTLSCEQNLNHDAMYWYRQDPGQGLRLIYYSQIVNDFQKGDIAEGYSVSREKKESFPLTVTSAQKNPTAFYLCASSIRGTVEAFFGQGTRLTVV.

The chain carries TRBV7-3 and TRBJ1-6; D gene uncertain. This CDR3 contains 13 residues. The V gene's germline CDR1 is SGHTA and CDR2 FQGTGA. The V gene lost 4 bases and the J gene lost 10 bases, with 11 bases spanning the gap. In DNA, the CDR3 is TGTGCCAGCAGCTCGTCCGACGGGTCACCCCTCCACTTT. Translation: CASSSSDGSPLHF.

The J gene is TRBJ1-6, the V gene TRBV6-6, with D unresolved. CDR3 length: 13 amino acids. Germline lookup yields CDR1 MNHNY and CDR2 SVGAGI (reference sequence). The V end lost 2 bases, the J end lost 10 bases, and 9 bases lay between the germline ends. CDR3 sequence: CASSYEERSPLHF. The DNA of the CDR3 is TGTGCCAGCAGTTACGAAGAGAGGTCACCCCTCCACTTT.

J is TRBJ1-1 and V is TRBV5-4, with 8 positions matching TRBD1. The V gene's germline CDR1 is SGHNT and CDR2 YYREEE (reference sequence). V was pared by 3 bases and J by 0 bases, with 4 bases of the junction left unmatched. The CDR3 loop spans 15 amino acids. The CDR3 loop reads CASSSRQGMNTEAFF. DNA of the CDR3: TGTGCCAGCAGCTCCCGACAGGGGATGAACACTGAAGCTTTCTTT.

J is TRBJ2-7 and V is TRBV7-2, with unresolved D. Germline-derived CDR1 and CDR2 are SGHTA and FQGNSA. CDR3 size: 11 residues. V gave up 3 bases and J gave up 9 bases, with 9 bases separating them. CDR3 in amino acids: CASSFSLGQYF. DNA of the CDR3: TGTGCCAGCAGCTTCTCGCTAGGGCAGTACTTC.

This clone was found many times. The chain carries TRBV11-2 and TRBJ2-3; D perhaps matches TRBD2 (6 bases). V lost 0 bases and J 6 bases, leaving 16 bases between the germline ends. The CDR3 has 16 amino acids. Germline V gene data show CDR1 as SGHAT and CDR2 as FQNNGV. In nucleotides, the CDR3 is TGTGCCAGCAGCTTAGATTTAGGCCTCAGCGGGGATACGCAGTATTTT. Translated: CASSLDLGLSGDTQYF.

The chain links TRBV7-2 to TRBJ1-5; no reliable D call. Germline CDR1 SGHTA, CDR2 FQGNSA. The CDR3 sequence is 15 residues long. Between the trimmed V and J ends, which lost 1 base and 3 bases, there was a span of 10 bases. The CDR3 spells CASSLGRNVNQPQHF. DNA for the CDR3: TGTGCCAGCAGCTTAGGCAGGAATGTCAATCAGCCCCAGCATTTT.

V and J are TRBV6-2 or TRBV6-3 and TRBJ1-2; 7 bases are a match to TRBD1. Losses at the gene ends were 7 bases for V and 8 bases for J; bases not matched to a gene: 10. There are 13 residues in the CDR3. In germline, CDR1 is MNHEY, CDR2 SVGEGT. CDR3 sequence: CASTPQGVGGYTF. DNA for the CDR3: TGTGCCAGCACCCCTCAGGGGGTAGGCGGCTACACCTTC.

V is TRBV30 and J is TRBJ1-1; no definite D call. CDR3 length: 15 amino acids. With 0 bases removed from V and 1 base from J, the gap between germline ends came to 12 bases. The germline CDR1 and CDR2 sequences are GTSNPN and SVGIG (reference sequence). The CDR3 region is CAWSVPRGGNTEAFF. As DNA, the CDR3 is TGTGCCTGGAGTGTCCCTCGGGGTGGGAACACTGAAGCTTTCTTT.

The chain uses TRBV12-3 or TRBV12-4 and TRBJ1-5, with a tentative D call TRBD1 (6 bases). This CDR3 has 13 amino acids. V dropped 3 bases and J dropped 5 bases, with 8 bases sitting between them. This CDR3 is CASSFGGHQPQHF. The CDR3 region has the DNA TGTGCCAGCAGTTTCGGGGGGCATCAGCCCCAGCATTTT.

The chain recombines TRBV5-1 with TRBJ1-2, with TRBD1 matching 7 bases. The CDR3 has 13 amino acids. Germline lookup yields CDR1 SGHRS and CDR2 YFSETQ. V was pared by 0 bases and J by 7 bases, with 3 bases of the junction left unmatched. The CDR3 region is CASSLEAGGGYTF. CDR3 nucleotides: TGCGCCAGCAGCTTGGAGGCAGGGGGTGGCTACACCTTC.

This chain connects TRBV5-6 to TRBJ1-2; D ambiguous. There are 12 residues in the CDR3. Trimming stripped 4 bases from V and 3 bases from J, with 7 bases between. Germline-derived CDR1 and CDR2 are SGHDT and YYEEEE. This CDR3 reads CASSGGYYGYTF. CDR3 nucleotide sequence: TGTGCCAGCAGCGGAGGGTACTATGGCTACACCTTC.

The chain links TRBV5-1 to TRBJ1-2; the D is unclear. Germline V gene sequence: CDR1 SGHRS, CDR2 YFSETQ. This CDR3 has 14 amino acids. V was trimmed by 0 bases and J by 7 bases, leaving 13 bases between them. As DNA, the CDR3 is TGCGCCAGCAGCTTGGGACAAGCTTTAGGTGGCTACACCTTC. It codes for CASSLGQALGGYTF.

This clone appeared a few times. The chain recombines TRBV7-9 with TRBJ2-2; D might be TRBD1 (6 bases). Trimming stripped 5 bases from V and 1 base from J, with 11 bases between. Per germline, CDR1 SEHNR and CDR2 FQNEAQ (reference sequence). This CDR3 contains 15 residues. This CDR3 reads CASSIRDMNTGELFF. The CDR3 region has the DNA TGTGCCAGCAGCATACGGGACATGAACACCGGGGAGCTGTTTTTT.

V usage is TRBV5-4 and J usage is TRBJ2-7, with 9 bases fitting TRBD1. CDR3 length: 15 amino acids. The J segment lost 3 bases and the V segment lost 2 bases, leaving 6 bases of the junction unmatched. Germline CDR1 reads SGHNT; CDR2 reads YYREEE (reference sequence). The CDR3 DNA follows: TGTGCCAGCAGCTTACAGGGGGCTGGACTCTACGAGCAGTACTTC. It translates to CASSLQGAGLYEQYF.

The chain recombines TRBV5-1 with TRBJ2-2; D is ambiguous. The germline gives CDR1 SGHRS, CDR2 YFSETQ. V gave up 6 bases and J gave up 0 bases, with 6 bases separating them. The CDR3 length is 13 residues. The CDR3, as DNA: TGCGCCAGCAATCCGGCGAACACCGGGGAGCTGTTTTTT. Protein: CASNPANTGELFF.